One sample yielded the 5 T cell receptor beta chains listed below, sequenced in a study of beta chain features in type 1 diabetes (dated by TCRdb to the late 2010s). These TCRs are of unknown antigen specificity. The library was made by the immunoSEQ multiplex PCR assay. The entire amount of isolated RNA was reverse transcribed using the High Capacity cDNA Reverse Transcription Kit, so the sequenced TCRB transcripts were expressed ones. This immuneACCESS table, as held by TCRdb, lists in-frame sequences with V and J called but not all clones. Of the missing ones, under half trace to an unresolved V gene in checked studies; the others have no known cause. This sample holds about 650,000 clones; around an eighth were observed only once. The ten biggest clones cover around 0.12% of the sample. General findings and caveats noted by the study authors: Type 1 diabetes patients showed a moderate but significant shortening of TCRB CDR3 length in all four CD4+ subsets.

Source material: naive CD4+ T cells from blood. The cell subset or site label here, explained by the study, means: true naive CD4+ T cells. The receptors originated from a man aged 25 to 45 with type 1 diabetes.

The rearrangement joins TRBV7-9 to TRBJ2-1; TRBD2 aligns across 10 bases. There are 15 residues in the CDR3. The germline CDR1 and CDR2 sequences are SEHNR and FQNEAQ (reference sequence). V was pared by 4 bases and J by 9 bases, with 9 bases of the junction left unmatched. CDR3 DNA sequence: TGTGCCAGCAGCTCCAGCGGGGGGGCTTTATTTGAGCAGTTCTTC. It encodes CASSSSGGALFEQFF.

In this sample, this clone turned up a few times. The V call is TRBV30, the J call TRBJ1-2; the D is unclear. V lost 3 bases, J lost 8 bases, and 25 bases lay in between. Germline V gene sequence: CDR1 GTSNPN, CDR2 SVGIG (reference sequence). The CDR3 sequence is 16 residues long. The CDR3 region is CAWRGSVSPQDLGYTF. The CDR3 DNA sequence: TGTGCCTGGAGGGGGTCCGTCAGCCCCCAAGATCTGGGCTACACCTTC. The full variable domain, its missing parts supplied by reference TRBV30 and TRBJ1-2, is SQTIHQWPATLVQPVGSPLSLECTVEGTSNPNLYWYRQAAGRGLQLLFYSVGIGQISSEVPQNLSASRPQDRQFILSSKKLLLSDSGFYLCAWRGSVSPQDLGYTFGSGTRLTVV.

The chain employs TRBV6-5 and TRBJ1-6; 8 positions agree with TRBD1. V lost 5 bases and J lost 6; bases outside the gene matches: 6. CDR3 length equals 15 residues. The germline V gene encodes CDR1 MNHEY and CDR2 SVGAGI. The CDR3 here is CASSATGVSNSPLHF. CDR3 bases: TGTGCCAGCAGTGCGACAGGGGTCAGTAATTCACCCCTCCACTTT.

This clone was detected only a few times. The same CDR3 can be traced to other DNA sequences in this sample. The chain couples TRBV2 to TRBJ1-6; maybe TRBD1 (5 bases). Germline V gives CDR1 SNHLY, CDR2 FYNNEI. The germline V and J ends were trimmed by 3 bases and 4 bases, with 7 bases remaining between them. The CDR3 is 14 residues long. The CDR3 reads CASSDRVYNSPLHF. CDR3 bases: TGTGCCAGCAGTGACAGGGTGTATAATTCACCCCTCCACTTT.

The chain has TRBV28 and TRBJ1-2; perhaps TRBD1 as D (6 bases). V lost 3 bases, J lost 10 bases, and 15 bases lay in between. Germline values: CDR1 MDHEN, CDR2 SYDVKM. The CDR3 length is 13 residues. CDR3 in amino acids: CASSFQGWTVYTF. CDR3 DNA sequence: TGTGCCAGCAGTTTTCAGGGGTGGACGGTCTACACCTTC.